The 5 T cell receptor beta chains reported below all come from one sample, sequenced in a study of cytomegalovirus exposure and HLA in healthy donors. Researchers ran the PCR with 60 Vbeta and 13 Jbeta primers. Generated by immunoSEQ multiplex PCR, the TCRdb table keeps only in-frame clones and is missing some. The sample lists around 120,000 clones, 70% to 80% occurring once. The specimen was PBMCs. The receptors originated from a man aged 45-65 years in good health and CMV-seropositive.

The V gene is TRBV27, the J gene TRBJ1-2; possibly TRBD1 for D (6 bases). Germline CDR1 is MNHEY and CDR2 is SMNVEV (reference sequence). Trimming removed 4 bases at V and 0 bases at J, with 15 bases between. This CDR3 region has 16 residues. CDR3 residues: CASSSPGDIANYGYTF. The DNA of the CDR3 is TGTGCCAGCAGTTCACCTGGGGACATAGCTAACTATGGCTACACCTTC.

The CDR3 here is CASSGTSGGETQYF. The CDR3 DNA is TGTGCCAGTAGCGGGACTAGCGGGGGGGAGACCCAGTACTTC. The chain couples TRBV19 to TRBJ2-5; 15 bases line up with TRBD2. The junction had 1 base not matched to a gene; V was cut back by 6 bases and J by 5 bases. The CDR3 totals 14 residues. Germline loops: CDR1 LNHDA, CDR2 SQIVND (reference sequence). Combining the CDR3 with reference TRBV19 and TRBJ2-5 gives the whole variable domain DGGITQSPKYLFRKEGQNVTLSCEQNLNHDAMYWYRQDPGQGLRLIYYSQIVNDFQKGDIAEGYSVSREKKESFPLTVTSAQKNPTAFYLCASSGTSGGETQYFGPGTRLLVL.

This sequence joins TRBV2 and TRBJ1-2; D unclear. Per germline, CDR1 SNHLY and CDR2 FYNNEI. Deletions cut 5 bases from V and 6 bases from J, with 19 bases between. CDR3 length equals 15 residues. CDR3 in amino acids: CASSRSSVGRDGYTF. The CDR3 nucleotides are TGTGCCAGCAGTAGGAGCTCTGTCGGGAGGGATGGCTACACCTTC.

V gene TRBV7-6 combines with J gene TRBJ2-3; TRBD2 agrees at 11 bases. CDR3 length equals 20 residues. J lost 0 bases, V lost 3 bases, and 14 bases had no gene match. Per germline, CDR1 SGHVS and CDR2 FNYEAQ. The CDR3 region has the DNA TGTGCCAGCAGCTTGGGGCCTGAACTAGCGGGGGCCCCTAGCACAGATACGCAGTATTTT. This encodes CASSLGPELAGAPSTDTQYF.

This chain joins TRBV19 and TRBJ2-3; D is perhaps TRBD2 (5 bases). Germline V gene lookup returns CDR1 LNHDA and CDR2 SQIVND (reference sequence). Trimming pared 3 bases from V and 1 base from J, leaving 11 bases between. The CDR3 consists of 15 residues. This chain's CDR3 is CASSIGILGTDTQYF. The CDR3 coding sequence is TGTGCCAGTAGTATCGGGATACTCGGCACAGATACGCAGTATTTT.